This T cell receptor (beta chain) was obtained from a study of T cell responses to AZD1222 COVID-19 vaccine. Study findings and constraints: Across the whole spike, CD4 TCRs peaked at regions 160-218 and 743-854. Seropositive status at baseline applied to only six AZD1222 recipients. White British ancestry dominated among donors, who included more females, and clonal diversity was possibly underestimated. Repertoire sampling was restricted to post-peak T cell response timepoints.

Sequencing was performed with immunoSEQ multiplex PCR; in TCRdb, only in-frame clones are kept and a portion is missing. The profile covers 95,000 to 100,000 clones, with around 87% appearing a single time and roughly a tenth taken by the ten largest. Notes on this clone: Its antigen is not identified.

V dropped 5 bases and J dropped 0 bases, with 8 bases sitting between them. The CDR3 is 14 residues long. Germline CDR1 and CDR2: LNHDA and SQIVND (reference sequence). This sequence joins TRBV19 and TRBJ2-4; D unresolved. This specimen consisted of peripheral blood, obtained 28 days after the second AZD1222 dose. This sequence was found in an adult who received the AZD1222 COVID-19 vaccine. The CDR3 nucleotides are TGTGCCAGTAGTTACAATCTAGCCAAAAACATTCAGTACTTC. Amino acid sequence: CASSYNLAKNIQYF. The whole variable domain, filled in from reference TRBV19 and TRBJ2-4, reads DGGITQSPKYLFRKEGQNVTLSCEQNLNHDAMYWYRQDPGQGLRLIYYSQIVNDFQKGDIAEGYSVSREKKESFPLTVTSAQKNPTAFYLCASSYNLAKNIQYFGAGTRLSVL.